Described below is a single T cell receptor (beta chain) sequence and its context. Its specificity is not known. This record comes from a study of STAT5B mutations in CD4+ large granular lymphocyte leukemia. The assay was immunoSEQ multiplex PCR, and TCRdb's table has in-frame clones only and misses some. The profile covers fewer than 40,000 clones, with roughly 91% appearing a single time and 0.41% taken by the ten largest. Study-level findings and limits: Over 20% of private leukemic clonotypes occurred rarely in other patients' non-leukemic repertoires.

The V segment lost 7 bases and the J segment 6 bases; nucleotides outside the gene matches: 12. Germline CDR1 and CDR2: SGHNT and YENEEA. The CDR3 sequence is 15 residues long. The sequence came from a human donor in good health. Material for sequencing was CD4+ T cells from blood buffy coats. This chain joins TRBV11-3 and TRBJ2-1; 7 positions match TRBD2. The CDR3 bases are TGTGCCAGCACCCCGGCGGGAGAAAGGTCCAATGAGCAGTTCTTC. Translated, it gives CASTPAGERSNEQFF.